A single sample gave rise to the 17 T cell receptor beta chains below, sequenced in a study of control samples from healthy donors and cancer patients. The repertoire was sequenced with immunoSEQ multiplex PCR; TCRdb's copy has only in-frame clones and lacks some. The data show approximately 100,000 clones, approximately 86% seen once. The sequenced material came from blood. These receptors all come from a man aged 25-40 years in good health.

The gene calls are TRBV9 and TRBJ1-3; weak D call: TRBD1 (5 bases). Trimming left V 3 bases short and J 0 bases short, with 13 bases between. CDR1 and CDR2 (germline): SGDLS, YYNGEE. This CDR3 region has 16 residues. For the CDR3, the DNA is TGTGCCAGCAGCGATAGGGGAAGAGTCTCTGGAAACACCATATATTTT. Its protein product is CASSDRGRVSGNTIYF.

The chain has TRBV30 and TRBJ2-7, with unresolved D. In germline, CDR1 is GTSNPN, CDR2 SVGIG (reference sequence). The CDR3 is made up of 13 amino acids. Trimming took 2 bases from V and 4 from J, leaving 12 bases between them. The CDR3 spells CAWSKGLTYEQYV. For the CDR3, the DNA is TGTGCCTGGAGTAAAGGGCTTACGTACGAGCAGTACGTC.

This sequence joins TRBV2 and TRBJ2-3; unclear D gene. V was clipped by 0 bases and J by 0 bases, with 10 bases between them. The germline V gene has CDR1 SNHLY and CDR2 FYNNEI. CDR3 length equals 16 residues. The CDR3 nucleotides are TGTGCCAGCAGTGAAGCGCCGTCCACTAGCACAGATACGCAGTATTTT. Its protein product is CASSEAPSTSTDTQYF.

The rearrangement joins TRBV30 to TRBJ1-3; TRBD1 matches at 7 bases. V was clipped by 8 bases and J by 2 bases; unmatched bases: 6. Germline lookup yields CDR1 GTSNPN and CDR2 SVGIG (reference sequence). The CDR3 contains 13 residues. CDR3 in DNA: TGTGCCGGAAAAGACAGGGCTGGAAACACCATATATTTT. It yields the protein CAGKDRAGNTIYF. The full variable domain, its missing parts supplied by reference TRBV30 and TRBJ1-3, is SQTIHQWPATLVQPVGSPLSLECTVEGTSNPNLYWYRQAAGRGLQLLFYSVGIGQISSEVPQNLSASRPQDRQFILSSKKLLLSDSGFYLCAGKDRAGNTIYFGEGSWLTVV.

The V gene is TRBV5-5, the J gene TRBJ2-6, with 10 bases aligning to TRBD1. The CDR3 extends over 18 amino acids. V lost 4 bases and J lost 1; bases outside the gene matches: 8. CDR1 is SGHKS, CDR2 YYEKEE, per germline (reference sequence). CDR3 sequence reads: CASSIDRGLLSGANVLTF. The CDR3 DNA follows: TGTGCCAGCAGCATCGACAGGGGGCTTCTATCTGGGGCCAACGTCCTGACTTTC.

This chain joins TRBV4-2 and TRBJ1-2; 10 nucleotides agree with TRBD1. Looked up from germline, CDR1 is LGHNA and CDR2 is YNFKEQ. V lost 1 base, J lost 3 bases, and 2 bases stayed unmatched. The CDR3 is 15 residues long. The CDR3 coding sequence is TGTGCCAGCAGCCAAGCCGGGACAGGGGACTATGGCTACACCTTC. It yields the protein CASSQAGTGDYGYTF.

V gene TRBV11-1 combines with J gene TRBJ1-1; D gene uncertain. Germline V gene data show CDR1 as SGHAT and CDR2 as FQDESV (reference sequence). This CDR3 is built from 16 residues. The V and J ends lost 5 bases and 0 bases respectively, with 16 bases between them. CDR3 sequence: CASSPHGPGLNTEAFF. The CDR3 DNA is TGTGCCAGCAGCCCCCACGGTCCTGGACTGAACACTGAAGCTTTCTTT.

The chain employs TRBV24-1 and TRBJ1-5, with D uncertain. The germline V and J ends were trimmed by 5 bases and 6 bases, with 7 bases remaining between them. Germline lookup yields CDR1 KGHDR and CDR2 SFDVKD. The CDR3 sequence is 12 residues long. CDR3 amino acids: CATSVVGQPQHF. In DNA, the CDR3 is TGTGCCACCAGTGTAGTTGGTCAGCCCCAGCATTTT.

The chain carries TRBV5-1 and TRBJ1-2; D perhaps matches TRBD1 (5 bases). CDR1 and CDR2 from the germline V gene are SGHRS and YFSETQ. CDR3 size: 13 residues. The V end lost 0 bases, the J end lost 7 bases, and 10 bases lay between the germline ends. CDR3 sequence reads: CASSLGGDPGYTF. DNA of the CDR3: TGCGCCAGCAGCTTGGGAGGGGACCCTGGCTACACCTTC.

The CDR3 loop is CASSPPTFSDSYRQPQHF. The CDR3 DNA follows: TGTGCCAGCAGTCCCCCTACCTTCTCGGACAGTTACAGGCAGCCCCAGCATTTT. V usage is TRBV27 and J usage is TRBJ1-5; possibly TRBD1 for D (6 bases). The germline V gene encodes CDR1 MNHEY and CDR2 SMNVEV (reference sequence). The germline V and J ends were trimmed by 5 bases and 7 bases, with 27 bases remaining between them. This CDR3 has 18 residues.

The chain couples TRBV24-1 to TRBJ2-1; the D gene could be TRBD1 or TRBD2 (5 bases each). Germline V CDR1 and CDR2: KGHDR, SFDVKD. Trimming removed 5 bases from V and 0 bases from J, with 19 bases in between. CDR3 size: 18 residues. In nucleotides, the CDR3 is TGTGCCACCAGTGGGGCAGGGTATCAAGAGGGCTCCTACAATGAGCAGTTCTTC. It specifies CATSGAGYQEGSYNEQFF.

J is TRBJ2-3 and V is TRBV7-9, with 8 bases fitting TRBD1. V shed 4 bases and J 4 bases; nucleotides not matched to a gene: 4. The CDR3 length is 14 residues. Looked up from germline, CDR1 is SEHNR and CDR2 is FQNEAQ (reference sequence). CDR3 protein: CASSSQTGADTQYF. CDR3 DNA sequence: TGTGCCAGCAGCTCCCAGACAGGGGCAGATACGCAGTATTTT.

V and J are TRBV3-1 (or the pseudogene TRBV3-2) and TRBJ2-3; 8 nucleotides line up with TRBD2. The CDR3 consists of 17 residues. Germline assignment: CDR1 LGHDT and CDR2 YNNKEL (reference sequence). J gave up 2 bases and V 4 bases, and 11 bases lay outside the gene matches. The CDR3 nucleotides are TGTGCCAGCAGCCCGTATCTACATAGCGGGGCCACAGATACGCAGTATTTT. Translating gives CASSPYLHSGATDTQYF.

This chain joins TRBV6-5 and TRBJ1-5; the match to TRBD1 covers 9 bases. Germline V gene lookup returns CDR1 MNHEY and CDR2 SVGAGI. V shed 5 bases, J shed 4 bases, and the junction held 6 bases outside the gene matches. The CDR3 has 15 residues. CDR3: CASSTMGTGNQPQHF. The CDR3 DNA is TGTGCCAGCAGTACAATGGGGACAGGGAATCAGCCCCAGCATTTT.

This clone was recorded only once. The V call is TRBV9, the J call TRBJ1-2; D is unclear. Looked up from germline, CDR1 is SGDLS and CDR2 is YYNGEE. The CDR3 length is 14 residues. V lost 0 bases and J lost 5, with 11 bases in between. This CDR3 is CASSVEVGYYGYTF. The CDR3 nucleotides are TGTGCCAGCAGCGTAGAGGTCGGATATTATGGCTACACCTTC.

The rearrangement uses TRBV24-1 and TRBJ1-2, with D unclear. The length of the CDR3 is 13 residues. The V gene's germline CDR1 is KGHDR and CDR2 SFDVKD. The V and J ends lost 3 bases and 5 bases respectively, with 9 bases between them. The CDR3: CATSDGGVYGYTF. For the CDR3, the DNA is TGTGCCACCAGTGATGGTGGGGTTTATGGCTACACCTTC.

In its sample, this clone was seen once. V and J are TRBV19 and TRBJ1-6, with D perhaps matching TRBD1 (5 bases). Germline-derived CDR1 and CDR2 are LNHDA and SQIVND (reference sequence). V lost 5 bases and J 0 bases, leaving 8 bases between the germline ends. CDR3 length: 15 amino acids. CDR3 nucleotides: TGTGCCAGTAGTCTCGACAGCTCCTATAATTCACCCCTCCACTTT. Protein: CASSLDSSYNSPLHF.